A selection of T cell receptor beta chains follows, all from one sample in a study of Ad26.COV2.S vaccination and SARS-CoV-2 variants. The assay was immunoSEQ multiplex PCR, and TCRdb's table has in-frame clones only and misses some. This table has some 330,000 clones, approximately 87% appearing once. The sequencing used peripheral blood, collected in a trial of Ad26.COV2.S vaccine versus placebo. The source of these receptors is a person between 18 and 65 years old who received the Ad26.COV2.S COVID-19 vaccine or a placebo. Each CDR3 is given with its conserved first and last residue. Each record gives: V gene, J gene, CDR3 protein.

TRBV7-2,TRBJ1-2,CASSPTRGNYGYTF
TRBV9,TRBJ1-1,CASSPYPQLNTEAFF
TRBV6-2/TRBV6-3,TRBJ2-7,CASSYGATRPTEQYF
TRBV7-9,TRBJ1-1,CASSYLGSLGTEAFF
TRBV18,TRBJ1-1,CASSPGTGPEAFF
TRBV9,TRBJ2-1,CASSVVPAGGHNEQFF
TRBV27,TRBJ2-2,CASSSTGTGELFF
TRBV6-1,TRBJ2-1,CASSEAGADEQFF
TRBV7-2,TRBJ1-1,CASSPRRAGGNTEAFF
TRBV4-1,TRBJ1-3,CASSLGRGRTSGNTIYF
TRBV27,TRBJ1-4,CASSPRLRVSNEKLFF
TRBV9,TRBJ2-1,CASSGGSFNEQFF
TRBV6-5,TRBJ1-1,CASSPQGVNTEAFF
TRBV6-4,TRBJ1-5,CASNDRGSNQPQHF
TRBV5-1,TRBJ2-1,CASSFGILGYNEQFF
TRBV6-5,TRBJ1-1,CASSSHLTGTEAFF
TRBV30,TRBJ1-1,CAWSGEGTEAFF
TRBV5-1,TRBJ2-3,CASKTTVIITDTQYF
TRBV19,TRBJ1-1,CASTHLPINEAFF
TRBV7-2,TRBJ2-3,CASTRGDFTTDTQYF
TRBV18,TRBJ2-3,CASSTGGNVADTQYF
TRBV24-1,TRBJ2-7,CATSERQGKGEQYF
TRBV12-5,TRBJ1-2,CASGLQGSYGYTF
TRBV7-9,TRBJ2-1,CASSPHGGGSYNEQFF
TRBV12-3/TRBV12-4,TRBJ2-5,CASSRTGETQYF
TRBV10-3,TRBJ2-5,CAISGDTGETQYF
TRBV7-9,TRBJ1-1,CASSLASPVLSNEAFF
TRBV4-3,TRBJ1-1,CASSPEMNTEAFF
TRBV7-6,TRBJ2-7,CASSLSGGVYEQYF
TRBV29-1,TRBJ1-2,CSVLGGSIGYTF
TRBV4-3,TRBJ1-1,CASRGQRNTEAFF
TRBV2,TRBJ1-4,CASSVQGGTGGGEKLFF
TRBV19,TRBJ2-3,CASSIATLADTQYF
TRBV9,TRBJ1-1,CASSVGGIDTEAFF
TRBV11-2,TRBJ1-2,CASSLDLTGVGYTF
TRBV7-9,TRBJ2-5,CASSLVIGGVETQYF
TRBV19,TRBJ2-2,CASQTSGTGGSGELFF
TRBV4-1,TRBJ1-2,CASSQGARIYGYTF
TRBV6-5,TRBJ1-2,CASSQGALGFNGYTF
TRBV19,TRBJ1-1,CASSDRPNTEAFF
TRBV29-1,TRBJ2-2,CSASDLGTGELFF
TRBV19,TRBJ2-1,CASSPIAGDPLSSSEQFF
TRBV19,TRBJ2-5,CASSIDWASGTQETQYF
TRBV4-3,TRBJ2-3,CASSQDGGVGDTQYF